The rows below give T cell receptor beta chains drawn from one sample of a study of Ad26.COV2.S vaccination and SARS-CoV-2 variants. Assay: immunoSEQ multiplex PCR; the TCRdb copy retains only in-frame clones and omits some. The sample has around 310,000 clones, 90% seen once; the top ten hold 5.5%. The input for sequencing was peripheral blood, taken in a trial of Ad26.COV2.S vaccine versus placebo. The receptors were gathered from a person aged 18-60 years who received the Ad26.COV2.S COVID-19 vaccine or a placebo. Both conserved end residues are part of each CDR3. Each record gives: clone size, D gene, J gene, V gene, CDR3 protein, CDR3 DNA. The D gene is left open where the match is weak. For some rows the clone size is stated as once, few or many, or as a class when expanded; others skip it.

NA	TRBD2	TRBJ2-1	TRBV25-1	CASTATTSGTHNEQFF	TGTGCCAGCACCGCCACGACTAGCGGCACACACAATGAGCAGTTCTTC
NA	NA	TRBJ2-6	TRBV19	CASSIRSWGDGSGANVLTF	TGTGCCAGTAGTATACGGAGCTGGGGGGACGGCAGCGGGGCCAACGTCCTGACTTTC
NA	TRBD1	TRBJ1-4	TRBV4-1	CASHPLATGEVTAKNEKLFF	TGCGCCAGCCACCCCCTAGCGACAGGGGAAGTCACAGCTAAAAATGAAAAACTGTTTTTT
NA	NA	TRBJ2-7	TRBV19	CASNAGALLGEQYF	TGTGCCAGTAATGCAGGAGCCCTTTTGGGAGAGCAGTACTTC
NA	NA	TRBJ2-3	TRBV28	CASTLGTDTQYF	TGTGCCAGCACCCTCGGCACAGATACGCAGTATTTT
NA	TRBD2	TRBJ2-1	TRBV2	CASPGGGRAIHEQFF	TGTGCCAGCCCAGGCGGCGGGAGGGCCATCCATGAGCAGTTCTTC
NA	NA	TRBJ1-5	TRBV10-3	CAISDIDINQPQHF	TGTGCCATCAGTGACATCGACATAAATCAGCCCCAGCATTTT
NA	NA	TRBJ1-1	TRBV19	CASSPEGGSTEAFF	TGTGCCAGTAGTCCCGAAGGGGGGAGCACTGAAGCTTTCTTT
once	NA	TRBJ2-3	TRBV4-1	CASSQDRWDSRTFF	TGCGCCAGCAGCCAAGATCGTTGGGACTCCCGGACCTTTTTT
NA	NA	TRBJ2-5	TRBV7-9	CASSLGQAQETQYF	TGTGCCAGCAGCTTAGGTCAAGCCCAAGAGACCCAGTACTTC
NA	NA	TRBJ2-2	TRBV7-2	CASSRRDTGELFF	TGTGCCAGCAGCCGACGGGACACCGGGGAGCTGTTTTTT
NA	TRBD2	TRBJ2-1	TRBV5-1	CASSLRRGNNEQFF	TGCGCCAGCAGCTTGAGGCGGGGGAACAATGAGCAGTTCTTC
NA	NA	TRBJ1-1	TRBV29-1	CSVEEVGNTEAFF	TGCAGCGTTGAAGAGGTGGGGAACACTGAAGCTTTCTTT
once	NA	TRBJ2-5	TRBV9	CASSVGEGGSGETQYF	TGTGCCAGCAGCGTTGGAGAGGGGGGAAGTGGGGAGACCCAGTACTTC
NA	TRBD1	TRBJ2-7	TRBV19	CASSSGGSYYEQYF	TGTGCCAGTAGTTCAGGGGGCAGCTACTACGAGCAGTACTTC
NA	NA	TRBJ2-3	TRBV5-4	CASSPLSTDTQYF	TGTGCCAGCAGCCCCCTAAGCACAGATACGCAGTATTTT
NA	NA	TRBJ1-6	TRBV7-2	CASSPANSPLHF	TGTGCCAGCAGCCCCGCTAATTCACCCCTCCACTTT
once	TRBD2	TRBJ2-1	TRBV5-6	CASSLSRGRALDEQFF	TGTGCCAGCAGCTTGTCCCGCGGGAGGGCCCTCGATGAGCAGTTCTTC
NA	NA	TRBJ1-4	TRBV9	CASSVDGDATNEKLFF	TGTGCCAGCAGCGTAGATGGGGACGCAACTAATGAAAAACTGTTTTTT
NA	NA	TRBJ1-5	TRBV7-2	CASSSGTGGSNQPQHF	TGTGCCAGCAGCTCGGGGACGGGCGGCAGTAATCAGCCCCAGCATTTT
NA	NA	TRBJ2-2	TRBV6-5	CASSYSGVAGELFF	TGTGCCAGCAGTTACTCGGGGGTAGCCGGGGAGCTGTTTTTT
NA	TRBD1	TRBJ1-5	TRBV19	CASSTTGGFSNQPQHF	TGTGCCAGTAGTACGACAGGGGGTTTTAGCAATCAGCCCCAGCATTTT
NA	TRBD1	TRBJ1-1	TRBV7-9	CASSLPQGAWNTEAFF	TGTGCCAGCAGCTTACCACAGGGGGCATGGAACACTGAAGCTTTCTTT
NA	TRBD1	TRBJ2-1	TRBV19	CASIGTGGNEQFF	TGTGCCAGTATCGGGACAGGGGGAAATGAGCAGTTCTTC
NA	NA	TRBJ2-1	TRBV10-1	CASSERDRAGLSSYNEQFF	TGCGCCAGCAGTGAGAGAGACCGTGCGGGGCTGAGCTCCTACAATGAGCAGTTCTTC
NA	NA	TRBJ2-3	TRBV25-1	CASSEFPATDTQYF	TGTGCCAGCAGTGAATTCCCAGCCACAGATACGCAGTATTTT
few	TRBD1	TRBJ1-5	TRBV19	CASSDRAGQPQHF	TGTGCCAGTTCGGACAGGGCAGGTCAGCCCCAGCATTTT
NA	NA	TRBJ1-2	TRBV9	CASSVGVLSSDGYTF	TGTGCCAGCAGCGTAGGGGTACTCTCGAGTGATGGCTACACCTTC
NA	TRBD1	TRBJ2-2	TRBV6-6	CASATTGGGNTGELFF	TGTGCCAGCGCTACGACAGGGGGCGGTAACACCGGGGAGCTGTTTTTT
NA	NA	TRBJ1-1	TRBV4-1	CASSQVSAGNTEAFF	TGCGCCAGCAGCCAAGTTAGCGCCGGGAACACTGAAGCTTTCTTT
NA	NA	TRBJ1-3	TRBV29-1	CSGLAEGSGNTIYF	TGCAGCGGTCTAGCGGAAGGGTCCGGAAACACCATATATTTT
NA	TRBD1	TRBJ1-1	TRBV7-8	CASSFGQGVTEAFF	TGTGCCAGCAGTTTCGGACAGGGTGTCACTGAAGCTTTCTTT
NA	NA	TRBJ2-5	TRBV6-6	CASSYSPGRQETQYF	TGTGCCAGCAGTTACTCCCCGGGGCGCCAAGAGACCCAGTACTTC
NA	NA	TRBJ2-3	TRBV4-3	CASSQDTGPDTQYF	TGCGCCAGCAGCCAAGATACGGGACCAGATACGCAGTATTTT
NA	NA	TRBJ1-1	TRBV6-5	CASSYLFGGTEAFF	TGTGCCAGCAGTTACTTGTTCGGGGGCACTGAAGCTTTCTTT
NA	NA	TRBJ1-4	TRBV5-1	CASSFSGGENEKLFF	TGCGCCAGCAGCTTCAGTGGGGGAGAGAACGAAAAACTGTTTTTT
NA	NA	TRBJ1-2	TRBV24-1	CATSDPAQGDYGYTF	TGTGCCACCAGTGACCCCGCCCAGGGAGACTATGGCTACACCTTC
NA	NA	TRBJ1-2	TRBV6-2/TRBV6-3	CASSLRDALSVNYGYTF	TGTGCCAGCAGTCTCCGGGATGCCCTCTCGGTTAACTATGGCTACACCTTC
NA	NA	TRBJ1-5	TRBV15	CATSRDLGFNQPQHF	TGTGCCACCAGCAGAGATCTAGGGTTCAATCAGCCCCAGCATTTT
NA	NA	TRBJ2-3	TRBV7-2	CASSTFSTDTQYF	TGTGCCAGCAGCACTTTTAGCACAGATACGCAGTATTTT
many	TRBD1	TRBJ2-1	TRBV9	CASSSQGFAYNEQFF	TGTGCCAGCAGCTCACAGGGGTTCGCGTACAATGAGCAGTTCTTC
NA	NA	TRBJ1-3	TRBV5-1	CASSLMAQDSGNTIYF	TGCGCCAGCAGCTTGATGGCCCAGGACTCTGGAAACACCATATATTTT
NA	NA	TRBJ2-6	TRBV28	CASRTLNSSGANVLTF	TGTGCCAGCAGGACCTTAAACAGCTCTGGGGCCAACGTCCTGACTTTC
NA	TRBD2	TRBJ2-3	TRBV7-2	CASSTPSGRASGDTQYF	TGTGCCAGCAGCACTCCTAGCGGGAGGGCCAGTGGGGATACGCAGTATTTT
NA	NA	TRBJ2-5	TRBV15	CATSRAKADKETQYF	TGTGCCACCAGCAGAGCTAAGGCCGACAAAGAGACCCAGTACTTC
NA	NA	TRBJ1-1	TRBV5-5	CASSPPGPTEAFF	TGTGCCAGCAGCCCCCCCGGGCCCACTGAAGCTTTCTTT
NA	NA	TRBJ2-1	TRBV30	CASEGGEEQFF	TGTGCCTCCGAGGGGGGGGAGGAGCAGTTCTTC
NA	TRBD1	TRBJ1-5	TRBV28	CASSLFRDREIYSSNQPQHF	TGTGCCAGCAGTTTATTTCGGGACAGGGAAATTTATAGCAGCAATCAGCCCCAGCATTTT
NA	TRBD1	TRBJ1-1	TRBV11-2	CASRRGGVEAFF	TGTGCCAGCAGAAGAGGGGGCGTCGAAGCTTTCTTT
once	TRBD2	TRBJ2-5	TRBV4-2	CASSPRTSGDQETQYF	TGTGCCAGCAGCCCTAGGACTAGCGGGGACCAAGAGACCCAGTACTTC
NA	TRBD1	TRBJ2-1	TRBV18	CASSPWVRGSSLEVNEQFF	TGTGCCAGCTCACCATGGGTCAGGGGGAGTAGTCTGGAAGTAAATGAGCAGTTCTTC
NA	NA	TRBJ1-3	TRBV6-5	CASGLSGNTIYF	TGTGCCAGCGGCCTCTCTGGAAACACCATATATTTT
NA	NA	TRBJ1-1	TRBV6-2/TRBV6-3	CASSSGTPFGAFF	TGTGCCAGCAGCTCCGGGACTCCCTTCGGAGCTTTCTTT
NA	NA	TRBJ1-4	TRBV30	CAWSGGVEKLFF	TGTGCCTGGAGTGGTGGTGTTGAAAAACTGTTTTTT
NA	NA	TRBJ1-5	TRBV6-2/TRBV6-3	CASSGELNQPQHF	TGTGCCAGCAGTGGAGAGCTGAATCAGCCCCAGCATTTT
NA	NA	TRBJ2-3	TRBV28	CASSFVTDTQYF	TGTGCCAGCAGTTTTGTAACAGATACGCAGTATTTT
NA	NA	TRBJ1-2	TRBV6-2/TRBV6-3	CASSPLWGGYTF	TGTGCCAGCAGCCCGTTGTGGGGAGGCTACACCTTC
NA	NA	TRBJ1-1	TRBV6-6	CASSYTKSGQREAFF	TGTGCCAGCAGTTACACCAAATCTGGACAGCGTGAAGCTTTCTTT
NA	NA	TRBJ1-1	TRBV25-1	CASSEWEGSTEAFF	TGTGCCAGCAGTGAATGGGAGGGGAGCACTGAAGCTTTCTTT